This T cell receptor beta chain comes out of a study of Tregs in tolerant kidney transplant recipients. General study results and limits: No direct test of biological reproducibility was done here. Activated donor B cell expansion appeared to reveal the most relevant donor-specific TCRbeta repertoire. Validation in larger populations is needed because few patients were studied.

Profiled with immunoSEQ multiplex PCR; TCRdb holds only in-frame clones, not every one. The repertoire holds about 240,000 clones, with 84% as singletons. The germline V gene encodes CDR1 SNHLY and CDR2 FYNNEI. The CDR3 length is 13 residues. Worth noting for this clone: What it binds is unknown.

Material: CD4+ T cells from blood. The sequence was obtained from a human donor in good health. This rearrangement joins TRBV2 to TRBJ2-5, with a tentative D call TRBD1 (6 bases). TRBJ2-7 matches the DNA end more closely, so the J call is doubtful. CDR3 loop: CATKWGPAYEQYF. The CDR3 DNA sequence: TGTGCCACTAAGTGGGGGCCCGCCTACGAGCAGTACTTC.